The 16 T cell receptor beta chains presented below share a single source sample, sequenced in a study of cytomegalovirus exposure and HLA in healthy donors. The PCR made use of 60 Vbeta and 13 Jbeta primers. Only in-frame clones appear in the TCRdb table, and some are missing; sequencing was by immunoSEQ multiplex PCR. The table includes around 160,000 clones, about 76% detected once. Sequencing was carried out using PBMCs. The origin of the receptors is a male donor in good health and CMV-seropositive.

The chain combines TRBV2 with TRBJ2-2; 9 nucleotides match TRBD1. The germline CDR1 and CDR2 sequences are SNHLY and FYNNEI. The CDR3 is made up of 14 amino acids. J lost 2 bases, V lost 9 bases, and 4 bases had no gene match. The CDR3 bases are TGTGCCAGTAAACAGGGGGCAAACACCGGGGAGCTGTTTTTT. Its translation: CASKQGANTGELFF.

This clone came up once. V gene TRBV6-5 combines with J gene TRBJ2-7; 9 bases are shared with TRBD1. V shed 5 bases, J shed 2 bases, and the junction held 7 bases outside the gene matches. The CDR3 runs 15 residues. The V gene's germline CDR1 is MNHEY and CDR2 SVGAGI. CDR3 coding DNA: TGTGCCAGCAGTCCTGGACAGGGGACGACCTACGAGCAGTACTTC. This encodes CASSPGQGTTYEQYF.

V and J are TRBV7-2 and TRBJ1-1; D not resolved. Germline V lookup: CDR1 SGHTA, CDR2 FQGNSA. The CDR3 is made up of 13 amino acids. Deletions cut 6 bases from V and 6 bases from J, with 14 bases between. The CDR3: CASRELVSAEAFF. CDR3 sequence (DNA): TGTGCCAGCAGGGAGCTTGTTTCCGCTGAAGCTTTCTTT.

This sequence joins TRBV30 and TRBJ1-6; D unclear. Looked up from germline, CDR1 is GTSNPN and CDR2 is SVGIG (reference sequence). V shed 5 bases and J shed 7 bases, with 12 bases lying between them. This CDR3 has 13 residues. The CDR3 here is CAWWTAGNSPLHF. The DNA of the CDR3 is TGTGCCTGGTGGACCGCGGGCAATTCACCCCTCCACTTT.

V usage is TRBV7-6 and J usage is TRBJ2-7; 7 bases are shared with TRBD2. V lost 5 bases, J lost 2 bases, and 12 bases stayed unmatched. Germline V gives CDR1 SGHVS, CDR2 FNYEAQ. The CDR3 runs 16 residues. In DNA form, the CDR3 reads TGTGCCAGCAGCGCCGGTCTCACGGGGGGACCCTACGAGCAGTACTTC. The encoded protein is CASSAGLTGGPYEQYF.

This chain uses TRBV27 with TRBJ1-1, with 8 bases matching TRBD1. Trimming took 5 bases from V and 6 from J; bases not matched to a gene: 14. The CDR3 runs 16 residues. CDR1 is MNHEY, CDR2 SMNVEV, per germline (reference sequence). This chain's CDR3 is CASSNYRGVIYPEAFF. The CDR3 region has the DNA TGTGCCAGCAGTAATTACAGGGGGGTGATTTATCCTGAAGCTTTCTTT.

The CDR3 DNA reads TGTGCCAGCAGGCCGGCCACCGGGGTTAATTCACCCCTCCACTTT. Its protein is CASRPATGVNSPLHF. The rearrangement joins TRBV2 to TRBJ1-6; D unclear. V was clipped by 6 bases and J by 6 bases, with 15 bases between them. Germline V CDR1 and CDR2: SNHLY, FYNNEI. The CDR3 runs to 15 residues.

The rearrangement joins TRBV7-2 to TRBJ2-7; 7 nucleotides match TRBD2. V lost 6 bases and J lost 3; bases outside the gene matches: 11. This CDR3 contains 15 residues. Germline V CDR1 and CDR2: SGHTA, FQGNSA. The CDR3 bases are TGTGCCAGCAGTGGCCCTAGCGGAGTCTTCTACGAGCAGTACTTC. Translated: CASSGPSGVFYEQYF.

The rearrangement joins TRBV9 to TRBJ2-3, with D perhaps TRBD2 (6 bases). CDR1 is SGDLS and CDR2 is YYNGEE in the germline V gene. CDR3 length equals 13 residues. V was shortened by 7 bases and J by 0 bases, with 9 bases between the two germline ends. The CDR3 spells CASGGHSTDTQYF. The CDR3 DNA reads TGTGCCAGCGGAGGGCATAGCACAGATACGCAGTATTTT.

The chain uses TRBV25-1 and TRBJ1-1, with 8 bases matching TRBD1. Germline values: CDR1 MGHDK, CDR2 SYGVNS. V was pared by 0 bases and J by 11 bases, with 8 bases of the junction left unmatched. This CDR3 comprises 14 residues. The DNA of the CDR3 is TGTGCCAGCAGTGAATATCTTCAGGGGGCAGGTGCTTTCTTT. As protein: CASSEYLQGAGAFF.

V is TRBV4-3 and J is TRBJ2-6; tentatively, D is TRBD1 (6 bases). Germline V CDR1 and CDR2: LGHNA, YSLEER. With 3 bases removed from V and 2 bases from J, the gap between germline ends came to 8 bases. The CDR3 loop spans 15 amino acids. The CDR3 region is CASSHTGPGANVLTF. DNA of the CDR3: TGCGCCAGCAGCCACACAGGGCCTGGGGCCAACGTCCTGACTTTC.

This clone has only one observation. This chain joins TRBV7-9 and TRBJ1-2; D gene ambiguous. V lost 5 bases and J 13 bases, leaving 8 bases between the germline ends. Germline V lookup: CDR1 SEHNR, CDR2 FQNEAQ (reference sequence). The CDR3 runs 9 residues. This chain's CDR3 is CASSPPLTF. The CDR3 DNA reads TGTGCCAGCAGCCCCCCCCTCACCTTC.

V gene TRBV4-1 combines with J gene TRBJ1-5; 7 bases match TRBD1. Unmatched junction bases numbered 8, after V lost 1 base and J lost 5 bases. CDR1 MGHRA and CDR2 YSYEKL come from the germline V gene. CDR3 length: 16 residues. CDR3 bases: TGCGCCAGCAGCCAAGTGGCCAGGGGGGCCTATCAGCCCCAGCATTTT. It translates to CASSQVARGAYQPQHF.

This chain uses TRBV11-2 with TRBJ1-5; D perhaps matches TRBD1 (6 bases). The CDR3 spans 15 residues. Per germline, CDR1 SGHAT and CDR2 FQNNGV. V lost 1 base, J lost 2 bases, and 9 bases lay in between. Here the CDR3 DNA reads TGTGCCAGCAGCTTAGGACCAGGGGGCAATCAGCCCCAGCATTTT. This translates into CASSLGPGGNQPQHF.

This sequence joins TRBV7-3 and TRBJ1-6; no clear D gene. The CDR3 runs 13 residues. The germline gives CDR1 SGHTA, CDR2 FQGTGA. The germline V and J ends were trimmed by 6 bases and 10 bases, with 13 bases remaining between them. The CDR3 protein is CASSTDGGSPLHF. The CDR3, as DNA: TGTGCCAGCAGTACAGACGGAGGGTCACCCCTCCACTTT. Based on the CDR3 plus reference TRBV7-3 and TRBJ1-6, the full variable domain is GAGVSQTPSNKVTEKGKYVELRCDPISGHTALYWYRQSLGQGPEFLIYFQGTGAADDSGLPNDRFFAVRPEGSVSTLKIQRTERGDSAVYLCASSTDGGSPLHFGNGTRLTVT.

The rearrangement uses TRBV30 and TRBJ1-3; 9 bases align to TRBD1. Unmatched junction bases numbered 11, after V lost 0 bases and J lost 8 bases. This CDR3 is 16 amino acids long. Germline-derived CDR1 and CDR2 are GTSNPN and SVGIG (reference sequence). DNA of the CDR3: TGTGCCTGGAGTGTCCCACTCCGGGACAGGGAGGACACCATATATTTT. Its translation: CAWSVPLRDREDTIYF.